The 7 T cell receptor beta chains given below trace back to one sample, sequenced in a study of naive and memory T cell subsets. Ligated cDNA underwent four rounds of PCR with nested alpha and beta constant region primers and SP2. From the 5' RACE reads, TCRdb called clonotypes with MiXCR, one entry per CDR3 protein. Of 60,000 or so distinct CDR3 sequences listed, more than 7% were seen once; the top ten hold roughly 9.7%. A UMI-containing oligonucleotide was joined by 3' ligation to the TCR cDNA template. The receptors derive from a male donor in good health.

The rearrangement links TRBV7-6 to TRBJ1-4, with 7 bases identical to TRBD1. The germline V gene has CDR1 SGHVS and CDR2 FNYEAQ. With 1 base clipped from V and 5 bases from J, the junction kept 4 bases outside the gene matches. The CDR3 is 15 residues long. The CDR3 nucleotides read TGTGCCAGCAGCTTAGGGGGACAGAAAAATGAAAAACTGTTTTTT. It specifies CASSLGGQKNEKLFF.

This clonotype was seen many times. The CDR3 loop is CASSLDNYEQYF. The DNA for the CDR3 is TGCGCCAGCAGCTTGGACAACTACGAGCAGTACTTC. The V and J genes are TRBV5-1 and TRBJ2-7, with D uncertain. This CDR3 is 12 amino acids long. The germline V gene encodes CDR1 SGHRS and CDR2 YFSETQ. With 0 bases removed from V and 3 bases from J, the gap between germline ends came to 4 bases. Supplemented by reference TRBV5-1 and TRBJ2-7, the full variable domain reads KAGVTQTPRYLIKTRGQQVTLSCSPISGHRSVSWYQQTPGQGLQFLFEYFSETQRNKGNFPGRFSGRQFSNSRSEMNVSTLELGDSALYLCASSLDNYEQYFGPGTRLTVT.

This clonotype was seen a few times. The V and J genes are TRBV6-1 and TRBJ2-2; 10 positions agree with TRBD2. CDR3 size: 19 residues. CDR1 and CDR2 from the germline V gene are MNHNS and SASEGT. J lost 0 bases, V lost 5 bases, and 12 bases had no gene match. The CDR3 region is CASSTRWTSGAPNTGELFF. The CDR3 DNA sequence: TGTGCCAGCAGTACCCGGTGGACTAGCGGAGCCCCGAACACCGGGGAGCTGTTTTTT.

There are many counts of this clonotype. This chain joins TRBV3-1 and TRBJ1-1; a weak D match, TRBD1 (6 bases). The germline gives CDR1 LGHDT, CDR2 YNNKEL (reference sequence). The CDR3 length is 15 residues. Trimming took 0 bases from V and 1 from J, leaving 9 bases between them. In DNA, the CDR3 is TGTGCCAGCAGCCAAGACCCGACAGGGAACACTGAAGCTTTCTTT. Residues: CASSQDPTGNTEAFF.

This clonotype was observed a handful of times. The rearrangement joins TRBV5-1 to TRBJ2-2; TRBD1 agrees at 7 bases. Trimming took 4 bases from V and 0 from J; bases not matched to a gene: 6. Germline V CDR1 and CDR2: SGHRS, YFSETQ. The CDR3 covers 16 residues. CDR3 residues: CASSTDRASNTGELFF. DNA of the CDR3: TGCGCCAGCAGCACCGACAGGGCCTCGAACACCGGGGAGCTGTTTTTT.

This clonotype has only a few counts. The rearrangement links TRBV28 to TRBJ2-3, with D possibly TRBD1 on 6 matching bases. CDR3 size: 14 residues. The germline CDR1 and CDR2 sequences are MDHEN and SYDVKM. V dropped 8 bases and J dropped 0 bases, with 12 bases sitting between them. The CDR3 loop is CASEEGGSTDTQYF. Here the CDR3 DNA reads TGTGCCAGCGAAGAAGGGGGTAGCACAGATACGCAGTATTTT. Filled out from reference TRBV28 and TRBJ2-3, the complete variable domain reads DVKVTQSSRYLVKRTGEKVFLECVQDMDHENMFWYRQDPGLGLRLIYFSYDVKMKEKGDIPEGYSVSREKKERFSLILESASTNQTSMYLCASEEGGSTDTQYFGPGTRLTVL.

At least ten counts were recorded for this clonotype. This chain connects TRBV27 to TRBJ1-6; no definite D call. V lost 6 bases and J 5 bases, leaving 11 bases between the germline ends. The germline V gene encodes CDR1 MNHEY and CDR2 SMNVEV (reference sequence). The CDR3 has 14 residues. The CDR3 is CASREVFDNSPLHF. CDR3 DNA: TGTGCCAGCAGGGAGGTATTCGATAATTCACCCCTCCACTTT.